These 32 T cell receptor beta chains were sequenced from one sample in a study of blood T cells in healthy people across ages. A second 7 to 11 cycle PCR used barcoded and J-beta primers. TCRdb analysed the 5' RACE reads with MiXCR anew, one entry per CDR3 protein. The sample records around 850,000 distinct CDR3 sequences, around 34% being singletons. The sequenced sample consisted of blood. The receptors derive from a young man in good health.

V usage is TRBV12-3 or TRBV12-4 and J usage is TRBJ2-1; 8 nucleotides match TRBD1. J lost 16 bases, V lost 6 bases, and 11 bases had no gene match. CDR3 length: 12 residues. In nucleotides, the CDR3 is TGTGCCAGCAGGTCAGGGACAGGCGGAATTTTCTTC. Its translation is CASRSGTGGIFF.

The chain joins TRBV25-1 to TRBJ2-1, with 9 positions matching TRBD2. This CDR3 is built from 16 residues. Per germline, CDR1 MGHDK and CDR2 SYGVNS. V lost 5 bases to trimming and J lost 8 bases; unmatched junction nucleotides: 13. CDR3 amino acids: CASSSRRGRVSDEQFF. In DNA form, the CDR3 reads TGTGCCAGCAGTTCCCGGCGCGGGAGGGTTAGCGATGAGCAGTTCTTC. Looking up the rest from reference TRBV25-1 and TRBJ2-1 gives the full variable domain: EADIYQTPRYLVIGTGKKITLECSQTMGHDKMYWYQQDPGMELHLIHYSYGVNSTEKGDLSSESTVSRIRTEHFPLTLESARPSHTSQYLCASSSRRGRVSDEQFFGPGTRLTVL.

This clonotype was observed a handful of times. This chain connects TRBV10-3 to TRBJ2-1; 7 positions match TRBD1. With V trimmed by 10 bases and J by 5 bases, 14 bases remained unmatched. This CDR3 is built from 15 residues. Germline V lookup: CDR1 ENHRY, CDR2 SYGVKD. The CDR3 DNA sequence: TGTGCCACCGTCCCAGGGGGTAACATAGACAATGAGCAGTTCTTC. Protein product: CATVPGGNIDNEQFF.

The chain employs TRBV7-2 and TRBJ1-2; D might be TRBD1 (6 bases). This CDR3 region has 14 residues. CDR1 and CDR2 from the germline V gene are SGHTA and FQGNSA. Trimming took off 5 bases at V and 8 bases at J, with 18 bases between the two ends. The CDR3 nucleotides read TGTGCCAGCAGCCAGGGACACCTATCGGGGGGCTACACCTTC. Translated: CASSQGHLSGGYTF.

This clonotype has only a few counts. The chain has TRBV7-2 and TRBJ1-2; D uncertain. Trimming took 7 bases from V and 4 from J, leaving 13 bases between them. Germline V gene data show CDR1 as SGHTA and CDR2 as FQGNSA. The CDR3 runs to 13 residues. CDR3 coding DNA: TGTGCCAGCACCCTAATGGGGTCCTATGGCTACACCTTC. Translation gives CASTLMGSYGYTF. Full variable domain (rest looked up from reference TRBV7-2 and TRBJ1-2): GAGVSQSPSNKVTEKGKDVELRCDPISGHTALYWYRQSLGQGLEFLIYFQGNSAPDKSGLPSDRFSAERTGGSVSTLTIQRTQQEDSAVYLCASTLMGSYGYTFGSGTRLTVV.

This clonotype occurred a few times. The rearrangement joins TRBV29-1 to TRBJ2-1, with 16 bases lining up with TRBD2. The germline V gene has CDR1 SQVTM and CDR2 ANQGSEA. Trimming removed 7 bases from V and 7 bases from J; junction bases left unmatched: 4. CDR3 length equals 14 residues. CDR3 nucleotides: TGCAGCGGGGGACTAGCGGGGGGGTGGAATGAGCAGTTCTTC. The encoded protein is CSGGLAGGWNEQFF.

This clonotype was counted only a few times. The CDR3: CASQGPWRTGELFF. DNA of the CDR3: TGTGCCAGTCAGGGACCCTGGAGGACCGGGGAGCTGTTTTTT. The V and J genes are TRBV12-3 or TRBV12-4 and TRBJ2-2; D may correspond to TRBD1 or TRBD2 (5 bases each). Deletions cut 9 bases from V and 5 bases from J, with 16 bases between. This CDR3 is built from 14 residues.

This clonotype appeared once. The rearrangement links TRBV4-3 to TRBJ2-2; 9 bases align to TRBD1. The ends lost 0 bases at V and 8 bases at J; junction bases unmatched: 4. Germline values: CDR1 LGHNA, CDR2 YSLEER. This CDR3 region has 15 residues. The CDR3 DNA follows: TGCGCCAGCAGCCAAGAGGGGACAGGGTGGGGGGAGCTGTTTTTT. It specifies CASSQEGTGWGELFF.

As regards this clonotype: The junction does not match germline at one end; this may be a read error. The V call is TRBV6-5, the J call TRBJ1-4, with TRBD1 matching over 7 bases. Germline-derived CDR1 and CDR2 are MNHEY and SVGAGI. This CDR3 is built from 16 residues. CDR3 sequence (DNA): TGTGCCAGCAGTCCCGCTTGGGACAGAGCTAATGGAAAACTGTTTTTT. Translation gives CASSPAWDRANGKLFF.

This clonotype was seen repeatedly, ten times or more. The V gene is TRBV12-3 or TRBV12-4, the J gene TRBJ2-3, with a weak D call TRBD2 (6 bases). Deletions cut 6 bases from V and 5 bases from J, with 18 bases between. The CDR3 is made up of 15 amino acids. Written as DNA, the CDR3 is TGTGCCAGCAGCCCGGTTACAGCGGGCCTAGATACGCAGTATTTT. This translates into CASSPVTAGLDTQYF.

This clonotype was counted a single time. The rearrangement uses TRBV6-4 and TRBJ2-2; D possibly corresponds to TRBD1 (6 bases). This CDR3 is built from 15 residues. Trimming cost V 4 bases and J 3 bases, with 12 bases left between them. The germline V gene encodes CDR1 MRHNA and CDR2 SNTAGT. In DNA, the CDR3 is TGTGCCAGCAGTGTCAGGGACATGGACACCGGGGAGCTGTTTTTT. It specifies CASSVRDMDTGELFF.

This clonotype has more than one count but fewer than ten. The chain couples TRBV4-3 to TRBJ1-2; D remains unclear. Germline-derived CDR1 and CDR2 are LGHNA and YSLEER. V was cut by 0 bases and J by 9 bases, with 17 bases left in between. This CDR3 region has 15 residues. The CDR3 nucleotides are TGCGCCAGCAGCCAAGATAACCGACTGGACGCGAGCTACACCTTC. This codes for CASSQDNRLDASYTF.

The CDR3 reads CASSFIENEQFF. The CDR3 nucleotides are TGTGCCAGCAGCTTTATAGAAAATGAGCAGTTCTTC. The J gene is TRBJ2-1, the V gene TRBV7-9; D uncertain. CDR1 and CDR2 from the germline V gene are SEHNR and FQNEAQ (reference sequence). This CDR3 is built from 12 residues. V was cut by 3 bases and J by 7 bases, with 7 bases left in between.

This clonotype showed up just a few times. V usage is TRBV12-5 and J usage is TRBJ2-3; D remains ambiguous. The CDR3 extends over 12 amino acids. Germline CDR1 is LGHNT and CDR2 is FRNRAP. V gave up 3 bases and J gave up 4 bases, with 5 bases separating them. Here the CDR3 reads CASGLASDTQYF. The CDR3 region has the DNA TGTGCTAGTGGTTTAGCCTCAGATACGCAGTATTTT.

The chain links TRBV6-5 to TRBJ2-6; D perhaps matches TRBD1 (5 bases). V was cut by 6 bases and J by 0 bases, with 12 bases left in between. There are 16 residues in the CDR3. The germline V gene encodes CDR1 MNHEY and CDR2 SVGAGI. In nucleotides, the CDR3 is TGTGCCAGCAGGGACACCTCCAGCTCTGGGGCCAACGTCCTGACTTTC. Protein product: CASRDTSSSGANVLTF.

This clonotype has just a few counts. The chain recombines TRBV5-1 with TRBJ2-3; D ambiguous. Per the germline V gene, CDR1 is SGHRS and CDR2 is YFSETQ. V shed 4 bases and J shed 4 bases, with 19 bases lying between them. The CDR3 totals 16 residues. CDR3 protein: CASSASINSHPDTQYF. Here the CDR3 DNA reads TGCGCCAGCAGCGCCTCGATAAATTCTCACCCAGATACGCAGTATTTT.

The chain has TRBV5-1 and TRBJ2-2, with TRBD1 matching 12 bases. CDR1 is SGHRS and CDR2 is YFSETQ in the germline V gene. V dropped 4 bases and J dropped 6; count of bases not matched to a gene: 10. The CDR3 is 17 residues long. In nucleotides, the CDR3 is TGCGCCAGCAGCCCCCCTCCGGGACAGGGGGCATCCGGGGAGCTGTTTTTT. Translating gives CASSPPPGQGASGELFF.

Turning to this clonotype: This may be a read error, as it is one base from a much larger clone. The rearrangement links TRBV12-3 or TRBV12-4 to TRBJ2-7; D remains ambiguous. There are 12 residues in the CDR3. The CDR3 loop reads CTSSFTGYEQYF. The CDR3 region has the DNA TGTACCAGCAGTTTCACTGGGTACGAGCAGTACTTC.

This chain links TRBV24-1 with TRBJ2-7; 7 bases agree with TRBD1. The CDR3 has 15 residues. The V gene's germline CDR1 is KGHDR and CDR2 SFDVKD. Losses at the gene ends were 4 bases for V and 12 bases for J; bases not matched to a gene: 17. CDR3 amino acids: CATSEPGTAQETRYF. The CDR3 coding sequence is TGTGCCACCAGTGAACCCGGGACAGCTCAAGAGACCCGGTACTTC.

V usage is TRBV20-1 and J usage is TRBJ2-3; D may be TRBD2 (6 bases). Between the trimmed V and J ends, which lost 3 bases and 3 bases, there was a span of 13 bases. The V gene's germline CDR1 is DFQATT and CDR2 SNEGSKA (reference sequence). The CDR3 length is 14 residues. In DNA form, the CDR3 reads TGCAGTGCTAGCGGGGAGGACACTACAGATACGCAGTATTTT. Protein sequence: CSASGEDTTDTQYF.

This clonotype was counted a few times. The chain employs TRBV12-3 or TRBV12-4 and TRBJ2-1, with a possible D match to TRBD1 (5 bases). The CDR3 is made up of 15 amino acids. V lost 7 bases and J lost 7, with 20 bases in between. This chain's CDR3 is CASTLQGSVWNEQFF. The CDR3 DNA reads TGTGCCAGCACCTTGCAGGGTTCTGTTTGGAATGAGCAGTTCTTC.

CDR3 DNA: TGTGCCAGCAGTTTTCGGCGGGGGGGGAACACCGGGGAGCTGTTTTTT. Encoded protein: CASSFRRGGNTGELFF. This chain uses TRBV12-3 or TRBV12-4 with TRBJ2-2; TRBD2 matches 9 bases. V was clipped by 3 bases and J by 1 base; unmatched bases: 3. This CDR3 is built from 16 residues.

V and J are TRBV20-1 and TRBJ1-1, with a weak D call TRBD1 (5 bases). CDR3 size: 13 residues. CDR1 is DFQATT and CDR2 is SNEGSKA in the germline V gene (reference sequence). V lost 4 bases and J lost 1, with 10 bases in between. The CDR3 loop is CSAMGLRNTEAFF. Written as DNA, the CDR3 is TGCAGTGCTATGGGGCTGAGGAACACTGAAGCTTTCTTT.

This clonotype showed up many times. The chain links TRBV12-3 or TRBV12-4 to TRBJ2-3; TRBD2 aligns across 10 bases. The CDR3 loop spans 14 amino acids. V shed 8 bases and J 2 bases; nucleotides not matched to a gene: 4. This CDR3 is CASGLADSTDTQYF. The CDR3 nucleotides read TGTGCCAGCGGACTAGCGGACTCCACAGATACGCAGTATTTT.

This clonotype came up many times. In DNA form, the CDR3 reads TGTGCCAGCAGTATGGACGGCTATACGCAGTATTTT. Protein: CASSMDGYTQYF. The chain uses TRBV12-3 or TRBV12-4 and TRBJ2-3; D unclear. The CDR3 is 12 amino acids. V was trimmed by 5 bases and J by 7 bases, leaving 10 bases between them.

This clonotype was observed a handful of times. The CDR3 here is CASSRGNNEKLFF. The CDR3 nucleotides read TGTGCCAGCAGTCGGGGGAATAACGAAAAACTGTTTTTT. The chain employs TRBV6-5 and TRBJ1-4, with a possible D match to TRBD1 (5 bases). Trimming shortened V by 5 bases and J by 8 bases, and 12 bases separated the two germline ends. Germline V gene sequence: CDR1 MNHEY, CDR2 SVGAGI. The CDR3 length is 13 residues.

CDR3 bases: TGTGCCAGCAGCCGAACTAGCGGGGGGGCCCCCCACAATGAGCAGTACTTC. It codes for CASSRTSGGAPHNEQYF. V gene TRBV7-9 combines with J gene TRBJ2-7; 13 nucleotides match TRBD2. The CDR3 runs 17 residues. Germline V lookup: CDR1 SEHNR, CDR2 FQNEAQ (reference sequence). Trimming cost V 5 bases and J 7 bases; bases outside gene matches: 14.

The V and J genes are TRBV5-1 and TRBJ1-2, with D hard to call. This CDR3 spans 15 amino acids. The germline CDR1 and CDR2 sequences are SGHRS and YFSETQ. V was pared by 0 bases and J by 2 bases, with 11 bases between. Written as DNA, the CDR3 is TGCGCCAGCAGCTTGGCACCGAATAAAAACTATGGCTACACCTTC. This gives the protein CASSLAPNKNYGYTF.

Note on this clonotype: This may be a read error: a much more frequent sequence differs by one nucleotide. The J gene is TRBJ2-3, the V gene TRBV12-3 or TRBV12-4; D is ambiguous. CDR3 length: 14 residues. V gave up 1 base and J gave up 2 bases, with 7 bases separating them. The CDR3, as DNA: TGTGCCAGCAGTTTAGTGTCAGACACAGATACGCAGTATTTT. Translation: CASSLVSDTDTQYF.

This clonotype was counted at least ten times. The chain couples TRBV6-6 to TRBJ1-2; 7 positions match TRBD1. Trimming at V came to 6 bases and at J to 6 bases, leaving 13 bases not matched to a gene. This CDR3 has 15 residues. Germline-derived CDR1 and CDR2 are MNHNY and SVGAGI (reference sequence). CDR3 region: CASRPHSDRSHGYTF. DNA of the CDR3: TGTGCCAGCAGACCGCACTCGGACAGGTCCCATGGCTACACCTTC.

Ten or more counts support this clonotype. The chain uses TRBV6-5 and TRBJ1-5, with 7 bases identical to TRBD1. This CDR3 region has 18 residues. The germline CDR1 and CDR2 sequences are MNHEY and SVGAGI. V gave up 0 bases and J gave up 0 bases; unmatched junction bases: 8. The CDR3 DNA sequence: TGTGCCAGCAGTTACTCGTCCCGGGACAGATATAGCAATCAGCCCCAGCATTTT. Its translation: CASSYSSRDRYSNQPQHF.

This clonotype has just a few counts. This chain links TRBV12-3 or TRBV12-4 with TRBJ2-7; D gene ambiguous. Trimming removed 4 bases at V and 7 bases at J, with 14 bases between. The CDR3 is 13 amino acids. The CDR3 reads CASSSYESHEQYF. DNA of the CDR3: TGTGCCAGCAGTTCGTACGAGTCCCATGAGCAGTACTTC.